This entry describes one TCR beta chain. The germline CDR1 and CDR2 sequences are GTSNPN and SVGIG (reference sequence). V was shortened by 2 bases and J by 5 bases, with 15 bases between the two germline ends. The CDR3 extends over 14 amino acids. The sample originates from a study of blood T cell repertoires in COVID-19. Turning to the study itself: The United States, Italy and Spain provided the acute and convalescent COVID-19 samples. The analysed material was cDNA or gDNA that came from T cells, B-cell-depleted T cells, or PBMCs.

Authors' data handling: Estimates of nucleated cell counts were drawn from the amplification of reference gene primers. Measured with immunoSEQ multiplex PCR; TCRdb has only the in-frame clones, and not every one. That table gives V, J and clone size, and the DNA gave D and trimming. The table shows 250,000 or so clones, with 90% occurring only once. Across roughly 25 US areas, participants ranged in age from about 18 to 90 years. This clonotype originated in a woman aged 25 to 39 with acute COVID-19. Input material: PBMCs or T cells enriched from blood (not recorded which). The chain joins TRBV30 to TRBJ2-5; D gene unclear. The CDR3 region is CAWSFNNPVETQYF. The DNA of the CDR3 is TGTGCCTGGAGTTTTAACAACCCAGTGGAGACCCAGTACTTC. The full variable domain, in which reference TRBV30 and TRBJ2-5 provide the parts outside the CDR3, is SQTIHQWPATLVQPVGSPLSLECTVEGTSNPNLYWYRQAAGRGLQLLFYSVGIGQISSEVPQNLSASRPQDRQFILSSKKLLLSDSGFYLCAWSFNNPVETQYFGPGTRLLVL.